These T cell receptor beta chains were read from a single sample in a study of blood T cell repertoires in COVID-19. Generated by immunoSEQ multiplex PCR, the TCRdb table keeps only in-frame clones and is missing some. The table lists under 50,000 clones, more than 90% of them singletons. Input material: peripheral blood. These receptors were collected from a man in his 70s with active COVID-19. Each CDR3 is given with its conserved first and last residue. A D gene is named only where the DNA matches it firmly. A row's size may be missing; if present it is once, few, many or a size class.

abundance: NA
v_gene: TRBV28
j_gene: TRBJ1-2
d_gene: TRBD1
CDR3nt: TGTGCCAGCAGAGAGACAGGGGTTGGCTACACCTTC
CDR3aa: CASRETGVGYTF

abundance: NA
v_gene: TRBV7-3
j_gene: TRBJ2-2
d_gene: NA
CDR3nt: TGTGCCAGCAGCAGGGCAGGGTTCACCGGGGAGCTGTTTTTT
CDR3aa: CASSRAGFTGELFF

abundance: NA
v_gene: TRBV7-2
j_gene: TRBJ2-7
d_gene: NA
CDR3nt: TGTGCCAGCAGCTTACCCCGGAGCCCTCCCTACGAGCAGTACTTC
CDR3aa: CASSLPRSPPYEQYF

abundance: NA
v_gene: TRBV5-1
j_gene: TRBJ1-1
d_gene: NA
CDR3nt: TGCGCCAGCAGCATGACGGGGGGCACTGAAGCTTTCTTT
CDR3aa: CASSMTGGTEAFF

abundance: NA
v_gene: TRBV9
j_gene: TRBJ2-7
d_gene: TRBD2
CDR3nt: TGTGCCAGCAGCGTAGTAGCGGGAGGGAGGGAGCAGTACTTC
CDR3aa: CASSVVAGGREQYF

abundance: NA
v_gene: TRBV7-8
j_gene: TRBJ1-6
d_gene: TRBD1
CDR3nt: TGTGCCAGCAGCTTAGATTTGGGACAGAATAATTCACCCCTCCACTTT
CDR3aa: CASSLDLGQNNSPLHF

abundance: NA
v_gene: TRBV30
j_gene: TRBJ1-2
d_gene: TRBD1
CDR3nt: TGTGCCTGGAGCTCGACAGGGTTTGTGAACTATGGCTACACCTTC
CDR3aa: CAWSSTGFVNYGYTF

abundance: NA
v_gene: TRBV6-2/TRBV6-3
j_gene: TRBJ1-5
d_gene: NA
CDR3nt: TGTGCCAGCAGTTACGCCGGGTCGCGCAATCAGCCCCAGCATTTT
CDR3aa: CASSYAGSRNQPQHF

abundance: once
v_gene: TRBV28
j_gene: TRBJ1-5
d_gene: NA
CDR3nt: TGTGCCAGCACTTCATGGGACATTAGCAATCAGCCCCAGCATTTT
CDR3aa: CASTSWDISNQPQHF

abundance: NA
v_gene: TRBV28
j_gene: TRBJ2-1
d_gene: NA
CDR3nt: TGTGCCAGCGGCCAGACTAGTAGCAATGAGCAGTTCTTC
CDR3aa: CASGQTSSNEQFF

abundance: NA
v_gene: TRBV29-1
j_gene: TRBJ2-5
d_gene: TRBD2
CDR3nt: TGCAGCGTGGGACTAGCGGGGGCTGCTCAAGTCTTCTTCGAGACCCAGTACTTC
CDR3aa: CSVGLAGAAQVFFETQYF

abundance: NA
v_gene: TRBV24-1
j_gene: TRBJ2-1
d_gene: TRBD1
CDR3nt: TGTGCCACCGGAGACAGGGGAACCTACAATGAGCAGTTCTTC
CDR3aa: CATGDRGTYNEQFF

abundance: once
v_gene: TRBV5-5
j_gene: TRBJ2-1
d_gene: TRBD2
CDR3nt: TGTGCCAGCAGCTTGCTGCGGGAGTATTACAATGAGCAGTTCTTC
CDR3aa: CASSLLREYYNEQFF

abundance: NA
v_gene: TRBV4-1
j_gene: TRBJ1-2
d_gene: NA
CDR3nt: TGCGCCAGCAGCCAAGATGGGCAGTATGGCTACACCTTC
CDR3aa: CASSQDGQYGYTF

abundance: NA
v_gene: TRBV6-1
j_gene: TRBJ1-3
d_gene: NA
CDR3nt: TGTGCCAGCAGTGAACGTCAGTCCCGTGGAAACACCATATATTTT
CDR3aa: CASSERQSRGNTIYF

abundance: NA
v_gene: TRBV7-8
j_gene: TRBJ2-3
d_gene: TRBD2
CDR3nt: TGTGCCAGCAGCCCCCGGGGAGGGCGCACAGATACGCAGTATTTT
CDR3aa: CASSPRGGRTDTQYF